This T cell receptor beta chain came from a study of lymphopenia after photon versus proton radiotherapy (dated by TCRdb to between 2018 and 2020). Regarding the research as a whole: The study compared the immunological effects of photon versus proton radiation therapy in patients with gastrointestinal tumors who developed high-grade lymphopenia. The study was designed to characterize how the impact on the immune system differs between the two radiation modalities. The roughly 18 patients in the cohort had gastrointestinal tumors, were treated with either photon or proton therapy, and subsequently developed lymphopenia. Broader findings and caveats from the paper: Proton-treated patients stayed relatively stable during treatment, while photon-treated patients lost naive T cells and TCR diversity and gained effector/memory populations. Once the lymphocyte count had reached its nadir, the repertoires of photon-treated patients showed oligoclonal expansion, particularly of CD8+ Temra cells, and this expansion drove the decline in diversity. Across the cohort, a larger post-nadir drop in TCR diversity was inversely correlated with overall survival time among patients who died. The authors looked at the survival association only in patients who died, and they framed better survival with proton therapy as a possibility rather than a demonstrated result.

The method behind the library was the immunoSEQ multiplex PCR assay. Deep sequencing of rearranged TCR beta loci, alongside multiparametric flow cytometry, was used to profile T cell repertoires. Not all clones reach the TCRdb copy of this immuneACCESS table, which keeps in-frame sequences only. Checked studies attribute under half of the gap to unresolved V genes and leave the rest unexplained. Present in this sample are 55,000 to 70,000 clones, around 87% of which were seen just once. The top ten constitute approximately 10% of the sample. About this clone: Its specific antigen is unknown. Per-base qualities were not stored, and no clone one base away is much larger.

Here V drops 0 bases and J drops 6 bases, and the junction holds 13 bases not matched to any gene. The CDR3 goes from the cysteine to the phenylalanine over 18 residues. Kept here is only the CDR3 DNA, which spans 54 bases and is read in frame from base 1. From the germline V gene, CDR1 is LGHNA and CDR2 is YNFKEQ. The chain couples TRBV4-2 to TRBJ2-3; 9 bases in between match TRBD2. Specimen: peripheral blood, collected from a patient treated with proton-based radiotherapy. This TCR derives from a man older than 75 with esophageal cancer. CDR3 reads: CASSQDLAGGPIPDTQYF. The DNA is as follows: TGTGCCAGCAGCCAAGATTTGGCGGGGGGGCCCATCCCCGATACGCAGTATTTT.